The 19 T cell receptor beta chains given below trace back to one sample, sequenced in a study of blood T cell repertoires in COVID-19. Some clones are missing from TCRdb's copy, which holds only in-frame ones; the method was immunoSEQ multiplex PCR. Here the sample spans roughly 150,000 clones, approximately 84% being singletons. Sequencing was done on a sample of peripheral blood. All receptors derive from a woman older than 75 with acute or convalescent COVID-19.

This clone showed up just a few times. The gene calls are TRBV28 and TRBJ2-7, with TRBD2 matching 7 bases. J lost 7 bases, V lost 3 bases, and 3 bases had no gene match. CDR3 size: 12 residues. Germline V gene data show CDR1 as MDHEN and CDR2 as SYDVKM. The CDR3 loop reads CASSFSGREQYF. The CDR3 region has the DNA TGTGCCAGCAGTTTCTCCGGGAGGGAGCAGTACTTC.

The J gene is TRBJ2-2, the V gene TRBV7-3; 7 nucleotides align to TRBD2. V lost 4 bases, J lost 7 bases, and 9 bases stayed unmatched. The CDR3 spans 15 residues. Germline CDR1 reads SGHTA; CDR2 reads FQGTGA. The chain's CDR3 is CASSSRAGVNGELFF. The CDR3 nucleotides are TGTGCCAGCAGCTCTCGGGCGGGAGTTAACGGGGAGCTGTTTTTT. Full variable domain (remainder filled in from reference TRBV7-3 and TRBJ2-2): GAGVSQTPSNKVTEKGKYVELRCDPISGHTALYWYRQSLGQGPEFLIYFQGTGAADDSGLPNDRFFAVRPEGSVSTLKIQRTERGDSAVYLCASSSRAGVNGELFFGEGSRLTVL.

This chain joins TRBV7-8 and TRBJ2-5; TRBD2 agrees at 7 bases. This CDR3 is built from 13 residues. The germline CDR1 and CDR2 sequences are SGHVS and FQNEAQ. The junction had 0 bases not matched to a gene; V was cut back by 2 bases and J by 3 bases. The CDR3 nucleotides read TGTGCCAGCAGCTTAACTAGCGAAGAGACCCAGTACTTC. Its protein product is CASSLTSEETQYF.

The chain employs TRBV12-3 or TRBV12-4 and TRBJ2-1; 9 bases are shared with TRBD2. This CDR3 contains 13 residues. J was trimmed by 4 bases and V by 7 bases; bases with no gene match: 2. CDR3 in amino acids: CASMGLAYNEQFF. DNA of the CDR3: TGTGCCAGCATGGGACTAGCTTACAATGAGCAGTTCTTC.

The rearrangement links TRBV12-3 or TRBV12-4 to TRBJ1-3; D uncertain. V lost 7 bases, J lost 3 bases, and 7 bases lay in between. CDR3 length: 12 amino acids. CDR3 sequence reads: CASILSGNTIYF. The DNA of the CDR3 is TGTGCCAGCATCCTCAGTGGAAACACCATATATTTT.

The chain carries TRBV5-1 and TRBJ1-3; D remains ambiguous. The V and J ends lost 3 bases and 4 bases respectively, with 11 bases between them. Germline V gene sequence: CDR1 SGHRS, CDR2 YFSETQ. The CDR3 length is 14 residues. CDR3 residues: CASSSSIAGNTIYF. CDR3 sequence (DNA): TGCGCCAGCAGCTCGTCCATCGCGGGAAACACCATATATTTT.

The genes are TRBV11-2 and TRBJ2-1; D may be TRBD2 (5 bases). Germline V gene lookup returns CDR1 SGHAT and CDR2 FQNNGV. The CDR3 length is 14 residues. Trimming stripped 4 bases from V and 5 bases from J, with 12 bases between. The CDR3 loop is CASSSIAGHNEQFF. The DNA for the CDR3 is TGTGCCAGCAGCTCTATCGCGGGCCACAATGAGCAGTTCTTC.

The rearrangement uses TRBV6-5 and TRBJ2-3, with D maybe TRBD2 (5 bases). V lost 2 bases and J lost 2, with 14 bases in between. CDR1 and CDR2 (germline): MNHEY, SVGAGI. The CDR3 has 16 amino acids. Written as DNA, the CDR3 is TGTGCCAGCAGTTACGCCCAGGACTTACCCACAGATACGCAGTATTTT. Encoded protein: CASSYAQDLPTDTQYF.

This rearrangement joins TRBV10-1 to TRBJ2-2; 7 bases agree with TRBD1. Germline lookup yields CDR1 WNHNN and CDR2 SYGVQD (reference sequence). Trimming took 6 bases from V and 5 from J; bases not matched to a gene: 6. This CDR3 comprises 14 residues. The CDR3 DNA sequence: TGCGCCAGCAGCCAACAGGGGAAGACCGGGGAGCTGTTTTTT. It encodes CASSQQGKTGELFF.

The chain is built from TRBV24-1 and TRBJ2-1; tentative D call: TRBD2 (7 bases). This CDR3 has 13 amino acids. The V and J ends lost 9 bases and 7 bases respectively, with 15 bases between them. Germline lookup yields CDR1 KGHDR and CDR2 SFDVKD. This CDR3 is CATSGGGENEQFF. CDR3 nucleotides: TGTGCCACCTCCGGCGGGGGCGAGAATGAGCAGTTCTTC.

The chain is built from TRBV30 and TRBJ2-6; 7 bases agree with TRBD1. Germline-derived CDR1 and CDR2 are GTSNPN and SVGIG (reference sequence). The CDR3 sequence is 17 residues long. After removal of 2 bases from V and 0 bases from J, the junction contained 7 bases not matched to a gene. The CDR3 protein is CAWSRGRRTSGANVLTF. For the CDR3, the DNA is TGTGCCTGGAGTAGGGGGCGCAGGACCTCTGGGGCCAACGTCCTGACTTTC.

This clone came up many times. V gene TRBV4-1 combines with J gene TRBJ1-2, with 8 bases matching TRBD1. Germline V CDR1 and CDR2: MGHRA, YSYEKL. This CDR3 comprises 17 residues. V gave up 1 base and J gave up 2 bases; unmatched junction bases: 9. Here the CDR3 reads CASSQGRGQSMNYGYTF. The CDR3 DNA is TGCGCCAGCAGCCAAGGCAGGGGGCAAAGTATGAACTATGGCTACACCTTC.

The CDR3 sequence: CASSQGGNQPQHF. For the CDR3, the DNA is TGTGCCAGCAGTCAGGGGGGCAATCAGCCCCAGCATTTT. This chain links TRBV12-3 or TRBV12-4 with TRBJ1-5; 7 nucleotides agree with TRBD1. The CDR3 loop spans 13 amino acids. Trimming removed 5 bases from V and 2 bases from J; junction bases left unmatched: 0.

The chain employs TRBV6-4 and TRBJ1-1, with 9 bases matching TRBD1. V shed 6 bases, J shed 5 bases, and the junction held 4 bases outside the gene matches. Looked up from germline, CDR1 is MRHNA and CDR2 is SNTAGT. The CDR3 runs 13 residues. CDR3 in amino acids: CASRMTGGTEAFF. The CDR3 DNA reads TGTGCCAGCAGGATGACAGGGGGGACTGAAGCTTTCTTT.

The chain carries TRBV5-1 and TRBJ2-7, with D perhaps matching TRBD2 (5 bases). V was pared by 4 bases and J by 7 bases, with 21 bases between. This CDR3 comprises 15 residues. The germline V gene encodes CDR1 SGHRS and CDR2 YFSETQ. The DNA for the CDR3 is TGCGCCAGCAGCGCGGGTGACGGGATCGTAGTGGAGCAGTACTTC. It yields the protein CASSAGDGIVVEQYF.

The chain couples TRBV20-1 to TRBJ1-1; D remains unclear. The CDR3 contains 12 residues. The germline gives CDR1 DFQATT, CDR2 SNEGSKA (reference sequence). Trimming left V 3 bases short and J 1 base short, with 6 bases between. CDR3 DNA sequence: TGCAGTGCTAGTTCCGGGAACACTGAAGCTTTCTTT. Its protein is CSASSGNTEAFF.

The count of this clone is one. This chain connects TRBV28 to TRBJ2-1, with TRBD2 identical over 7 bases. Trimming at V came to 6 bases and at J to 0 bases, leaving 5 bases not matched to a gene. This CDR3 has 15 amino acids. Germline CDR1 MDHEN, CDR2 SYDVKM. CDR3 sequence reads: CASSPAGSSYNEQFF. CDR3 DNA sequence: TGTGCCAGCAGCCCAGCGGGGAGCTCCTACAATGAGCAGTTCTTC.

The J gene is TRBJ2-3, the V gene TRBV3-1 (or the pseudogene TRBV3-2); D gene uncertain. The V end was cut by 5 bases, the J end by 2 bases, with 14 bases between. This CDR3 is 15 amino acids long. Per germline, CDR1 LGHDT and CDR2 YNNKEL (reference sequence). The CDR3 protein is CASSGAAEPTDTQYF. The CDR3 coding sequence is TGTGCCAGCAGCGGCGCGGCGGAACCCACAGATACGCAGTATTTT.

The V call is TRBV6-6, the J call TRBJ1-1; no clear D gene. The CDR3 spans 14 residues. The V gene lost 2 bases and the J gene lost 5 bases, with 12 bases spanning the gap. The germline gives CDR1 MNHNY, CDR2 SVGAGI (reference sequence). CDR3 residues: CASSYLSVDTEAFF. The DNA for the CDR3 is TGTGCCAGCAGTTACCTTTCAGTCGATACTGAAGCTTTCTTT.